The T cell receptor beta chain under discussion was sequenced for a study of OX40 agonist ivuxolimab in advanced cancers. The data were produced by immunoSEQ multiplex PCR, yet TCRdb's version contains in-frame clones alone and is incomplete. The repertoire holds about 48,000 clones, approximately 90% seen once, with 40% to 50% in the top ten. The V gene's germline CDR1 is MDHEN and CDR2 SYDVKM. The ends were cut back, 10 bases at V and 7 bases at J, with 13 bases in the middle. CDR3 size: 12 residues. This TCR came from an adult with an advanced solid tumor such as melanoma, head and neck, liver or kidney cancer. The material sequenced was CD4+ or CD8+ T cells sorted from blood, taken in a trial of the OX40 agonist ivuxolimab. The chain links TRBV28 to TRBJ1-4, with D maybe TRBD1 (6 bases). The chain's CDR3 is CATQGAGEKLFF. Written as DNA, the CDR3 is TGTGCCACACAGGGAGCAGGTGAAAAACTGTTTTTT.